The 13 T cell receptor beta chains listed next were all sequenced from one sample in a study of blood T cell repertoires in COVID-19. Profiling relied on immunoSEQ multiplex PCR, and the TCRdb table lists in-frame clones only, not all of them. The sample yields about 200,000 clones, about nine tenths seen once. Sequencing was performed on peripheral blood. Receptor source: a man between 18 and 35 years old with active or convalescent COVID-19.

The gene calls are TRBV27 and TRBJ2-5; 10 bases fit TRBD1. The V gene end was trimmed by 6 bases and the J gene end by 1 base; junction bases not matched to a gene: 2. Germline V lookup: CDR1 MNHEY, CDR2 SMNVEV (reference sequence). This CDR3 is built from 14 residues. For the CDR3, the DNA is TGTGCCAGCAGCGACAGGGGGCCCCAAGAGACCCAGTACTTC. Protein sequence: CASSDRGPQETQYF.

The V call is TRBV7-2, the J call TRBJ2-7; tentatively, D is TRBD2 (6 bases). CDR1 is SGHTA and CDR2 is FQGNSA in the germline V gene. V lost 1 base to trimming and J lost 0 bases, with 13 bases between them. The length of the CDR3 is 16 residues. CDR3 amino acids: CASSLVGSGSSYEQYF. The DNA for the CDR3 is TGTGCCAGCAGCTTAGTTGGTAGCGGTAGCTCCTACGAGCAGTACTTC.

The chain couples TRBV10-3 to TRBJ1-1, with TRBD1 as a possible D gene (5 bases). The CDR3 is 13 amino acids. From germline, CDR1 is ENHRY and CDR2 SYGVKD. The V end was cut by 6 bases, the J end by 6 bases, with 14 bases between. CDR3 nucleotides: TGTGCCATCAGACCTGACAGAGGCGCTGAAGCTTTCTTT. It encodes CAIRPDRGAEAFF.

This rearrangement joins TRBV6-1 to TRBJ1-5, with TRBD1 matching over 7 bases. There are 16 residues in the CDR3. The germline CDR1 and CDR2 sequences are MNHNS and SASEGT. After removal of 2 bases from V and 3 bases from J, the junction contained 7 bases not matched to a gene. In nucleotides, the CDR3 is TGTGCCAGCAGTGAAATGGTGACAGGGAACAATCAGCCCCAGCATTTT. It yields the protein CASSEMVTGNNQPQHF.

The chain joins TRBV9 to TRBJ2-3; D gene ambiguous. The length of the CDR3 is 16 residues. The germline V and J ends were trimmed by 1 base and 0 bases, with 12 bases remaining between them. Germline V lookup: CDR1 SGDLS, CDR2 YYNGEE. CDR3 loop: CASSVLGDSSTDTQYF. The CDR3 DNA is TGTGCCAGCAGCGTACTAGGCGATTCTAGCACAGATACGCAGTATTTT.

This clone appeared a single time. V and J are TRBV27 and TRBJ1-5, with a tentative D call TRBD1 (5 bases). This CDR3 region has 15 residues. The V and J ends lost 5 bases and 0 bases respectively, with 11 bases between them. Germline V gives CDR1 MNHEY, CDR2 SMNVEV (reference sequence). In DNA form, the CDR3 reads TGTGCCAGCAGTGGGGGGGTAGATAGCAATCAGCCCCAGCATTTT. It translates to CASSGGVDSNQPQHF.

This sequence joins TRBV29-1 and TRBJ2-7, with 9 nucleotides matching TRBD2. The J segment lost 5 bases and the V segment lost 4 bases, leaving 6 bases of the junction unmatched. This CDR3 region has 13 residues. CDR1 and CDR2 (germline): SQVTM, ANQGSEA. The CDR3 DNA sequence: TGCAGCGTTGGAGGGCTAGCGGGAAACGAGCAGTACTTC. Its translation is CSVGGLAGNEQYF.

The chain links TRBV27 to TRBJ2-2, with D possibly matching TRBD1 (5 bases). The V gene's germline CDR1 is MNHEY and CDR2 SMNVEV (reference sequence). The CDR3 runs to 14 residues. V was cut by 6 bases and J by 3 bases, with 11 bases left in between. CDR3 nucleotides: TGTGCCAGCAGCTTCGGACAAGACACCGGGGAGCTGTTTTTT. Translating gives CASSFGQDTGELFF.

This clone was picked up a small number of times. This rearrangement joins TRBV30 to TRBJ1-1, with no clear D. The CDR3 contains 11 residues. The ends were cut back, 4 bases at V and 6 bases at J, with 9 bases in the middle. The germline V gene has CDR1 GTSNPN and CDR2 SVGIG (reference sequence). CDR3 nucleotide sequence: TGTGCCTGGACCGTTGGGCCTGAAGCTTTCTTT. Translated, it gives CAWTVGPEAFF.

CDR3 nucleotides: TGTGCCAGCAGTGACCCCGGGACAGTGAACACTGAAGCTTTCTTT. This sequence encodes CASSDPGTVNTEAFF. The chain has TRBV6-1 and TRBJ1-1, with TRBD1 matching over 7 bases. This CDR3 is built from 15 residues. Germline trimming cut 3 bases from V and 0 bases from J; bases unmatched to any gene: 4. From germline, CDR1 is MNHNS and CDR2 SASEGT.

The chain links TRBV6-8 to TRBJ2-5; 10 positions match TRBD2. CDR3 length: 15 residues. Germline loops: CDR1 MNHGY, CDR2 SAAAGT. Trimming cost V 8 bases and J 0 bases; bases outside gene matches: 6. The CDR3 sequence: CASLELAGNQETQYF. Written as DNA, the CDR3 is TGTGCCAGCCTGGAACTAGCGGGGAACCAAGAGACCCAGTACTTC.

This chain joins TRBV19 and TRBJ1-2, with 9 bases matching TRBD1. CDR3 length: 14 amino acids. The J segment lost 8 bases and the V segment lost 7 bases, leaving 11 bases of the junction unmatched. CDR1 is LNHDA and CDR2 is SQIVND in the germline V gene (reference sequence). The CDR3 nucleotides are TGTGCCAGTACCCTAACAGGGGGCGCGGGGGGCTACACCTTC. This codes for CASTLTGGAGGYTF.

CDR3 bases: TGCGCCAGCAGTGGGGCCGAGGGCTCTGGCTACACCTTC. It encodes CASSGAEGSGYTF. The chain links TRBV10-2 to TRBJ1-2; D is unresolved. This CDR3 has 13 residues. Germline V CDR1 and CDR2: WSHSY, SAAADI. V shed 4 bases and J shed 7 bases, with 13 bases lying between them.